The T cell receptor beta chain under discussion was sequenced for a study of T cells after yellow fever vaccination. This clonotype has a count of ten or more. This CDR3 comprises 14 residues. V dropped 5 bases and J dropped 7; count of bases not matched to a gene: 10. Germline V gene lookup returns CDR1 SGHTA and CDR2 FQGNSA. 5'RACE template switching added a universal primer site and UMIs to TCR cDNA. TCRdb independently ran MiXCR on the 5' RACE reads; one entry per CDR3 protein. The repertoire holds over 130,000 distinct CDR3 sequences, with about 8% as singletons. The V and J genes are TRBV7-2 and TRBJ2-5; 7 nucleotides match TRBD2. This clonotype originated in a man younger than 40 who received the YFV17D yellow fever vaccine. This material consisted of CD4+ T cells sorted from PBMCs, taken 5 days after the yellow fever booster vaccination. The CDR3 spells CASSTTGGSGTQYF. For the CDR3, the DNA is TGTGCCAGCAGCACCACGGGAGGTTCGGGGACCCAGTACTTC. Looking up the rest from reference TRBV7-2 and TRBJ2-5 gives the full variable domain: GAGVSQSPSNKVTEKGKDVELRCDPISGHTALYWYRQSLGQGLEFLIYFQGNSAPDKSGLPSDRFSAERTGGSVSTLTIQRTQQEDSAVYLCASSTTGGSGTQYFGPGTRLLVL.